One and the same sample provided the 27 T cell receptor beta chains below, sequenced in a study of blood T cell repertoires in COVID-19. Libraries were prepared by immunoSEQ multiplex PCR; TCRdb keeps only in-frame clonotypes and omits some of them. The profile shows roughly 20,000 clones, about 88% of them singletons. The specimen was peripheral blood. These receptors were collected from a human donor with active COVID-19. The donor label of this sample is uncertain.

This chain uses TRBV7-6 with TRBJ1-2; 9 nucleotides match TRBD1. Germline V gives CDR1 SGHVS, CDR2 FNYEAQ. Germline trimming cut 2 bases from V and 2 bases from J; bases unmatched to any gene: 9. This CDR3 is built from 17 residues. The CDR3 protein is CASSLTAGTGSNYGYTF. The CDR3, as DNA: TGTGCCAGCAGCTTAACCGCCGGGACAGGGTCCAACTATGGCTACACCTTC.

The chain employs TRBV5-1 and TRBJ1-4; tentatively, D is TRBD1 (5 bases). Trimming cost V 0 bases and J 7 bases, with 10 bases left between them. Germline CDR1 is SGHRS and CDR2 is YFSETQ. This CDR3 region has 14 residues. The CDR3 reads CASSLVPRGEKLFF. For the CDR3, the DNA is TGCGCCAGCAGCTTGGTTCCTAGGGGTGAAAAACTGTTTTTT.

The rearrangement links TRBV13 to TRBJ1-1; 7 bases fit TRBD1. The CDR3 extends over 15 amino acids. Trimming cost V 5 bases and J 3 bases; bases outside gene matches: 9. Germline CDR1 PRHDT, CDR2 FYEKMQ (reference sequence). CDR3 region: CASSPAPDRDTEAFF. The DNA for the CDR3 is TGTGCCAGCAGCCCAGCCCCAGACAGGGACACTGAAGCTTTCTTT.

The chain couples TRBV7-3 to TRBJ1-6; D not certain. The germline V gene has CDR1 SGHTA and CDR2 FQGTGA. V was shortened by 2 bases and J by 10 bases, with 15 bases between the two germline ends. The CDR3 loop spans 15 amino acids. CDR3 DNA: TGTGCCAGCAGCTTAGACGGGAAGGCCTTCTCACCCCTCCACTTT. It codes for CASSLDGKAFSPLHF.

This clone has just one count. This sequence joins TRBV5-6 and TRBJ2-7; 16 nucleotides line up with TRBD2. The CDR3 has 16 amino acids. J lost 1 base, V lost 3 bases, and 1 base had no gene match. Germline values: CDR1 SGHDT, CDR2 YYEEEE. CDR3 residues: CASSWGLAGGSYEQYF. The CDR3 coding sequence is TGTGCCAGCAGCTGGGGACTAGCGGGAGGGTCCTACGAGCAGTACTTC.

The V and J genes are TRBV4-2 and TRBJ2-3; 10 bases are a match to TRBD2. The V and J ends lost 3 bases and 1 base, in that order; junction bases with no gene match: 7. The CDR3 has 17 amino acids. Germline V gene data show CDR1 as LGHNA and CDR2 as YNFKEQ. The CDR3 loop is CASSHPTGTSGTDTQYF. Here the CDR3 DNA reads TGTGCCAGCAGCCATCCAACCGGGACTAGCGGCACAGATACGCAGTATTTT.

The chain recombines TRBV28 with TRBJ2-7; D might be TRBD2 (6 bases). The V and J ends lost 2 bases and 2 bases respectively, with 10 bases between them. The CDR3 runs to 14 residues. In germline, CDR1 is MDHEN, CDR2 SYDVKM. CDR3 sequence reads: CASSLAGITYEQYF. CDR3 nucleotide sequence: TGTGCCAGCAGTTTAGCGGGAATCACCTACGAGCAGTACTTC.

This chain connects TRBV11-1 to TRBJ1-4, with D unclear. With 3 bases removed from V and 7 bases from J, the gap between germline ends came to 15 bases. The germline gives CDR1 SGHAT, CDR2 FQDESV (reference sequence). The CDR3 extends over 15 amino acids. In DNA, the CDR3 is TGTGCCAGCAGCTTCTCAGCGGTACTTGGTGAAAAACTGTTTTTT. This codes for CASSFSAVLGEKLFF.

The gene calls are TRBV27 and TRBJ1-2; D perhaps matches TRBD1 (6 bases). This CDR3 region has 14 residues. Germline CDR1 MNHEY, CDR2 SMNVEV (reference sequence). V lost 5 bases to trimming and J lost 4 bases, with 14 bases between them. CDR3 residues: CASSLQGSTYGYTF. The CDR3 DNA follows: TGTGCCAGCAGTCTCCAGGGGTCGACCTATGGCTACACCTTC.

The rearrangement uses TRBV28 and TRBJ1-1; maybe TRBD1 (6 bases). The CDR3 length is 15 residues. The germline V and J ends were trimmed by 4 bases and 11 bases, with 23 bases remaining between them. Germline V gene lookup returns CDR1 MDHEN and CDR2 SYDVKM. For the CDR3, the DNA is TGTGCCAGCAGTTCCACCGGGACGAAAGACAGGTATGCTTTCTTT. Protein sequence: CASSSTGTKDRYAFF.

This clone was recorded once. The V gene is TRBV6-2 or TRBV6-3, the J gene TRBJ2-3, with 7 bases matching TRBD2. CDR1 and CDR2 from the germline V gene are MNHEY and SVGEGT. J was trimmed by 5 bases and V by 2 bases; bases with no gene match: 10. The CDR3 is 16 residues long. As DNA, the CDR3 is TGTGCCAGCAGTTACGGCGGTAGCGGGTCGGGAGATACGCAGTATTTT. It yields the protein CASSYGGSGSGDTQYF.

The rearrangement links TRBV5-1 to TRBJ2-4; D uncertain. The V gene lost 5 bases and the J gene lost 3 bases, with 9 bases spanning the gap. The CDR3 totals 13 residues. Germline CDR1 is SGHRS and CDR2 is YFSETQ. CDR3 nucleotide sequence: TGCGCCAGCAGTCGAGATCACAAAAACATTCAGTACTTC. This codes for CASSRDHKNIQYF.

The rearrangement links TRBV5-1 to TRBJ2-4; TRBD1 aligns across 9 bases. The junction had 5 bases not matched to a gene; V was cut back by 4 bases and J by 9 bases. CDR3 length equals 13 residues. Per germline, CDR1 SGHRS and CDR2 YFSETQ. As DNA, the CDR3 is TGCGCCAGCAGCATGGGACAGGGCGGCATTCAGTACTTC. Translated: CASSMGQGGIQYF.

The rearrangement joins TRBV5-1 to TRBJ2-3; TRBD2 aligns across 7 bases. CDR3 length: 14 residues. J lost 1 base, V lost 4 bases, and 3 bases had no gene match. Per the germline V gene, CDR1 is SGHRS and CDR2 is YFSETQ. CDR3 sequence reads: CASSGAGGTDTQYF. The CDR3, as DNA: TGCGCCAGCAGCGGGGCGGGAGGCACAGATACGCAGTATTTT. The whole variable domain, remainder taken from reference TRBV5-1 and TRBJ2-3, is KAGVTQTPRYLIKTRGQQVTLSCSPISGHRSVSWYQQTPGQGLQFLFEYFSETQRNKGNFPGRFSGRQFSNSRSEMNVSTLELGDSALYLCASSGAGGTDTQYFGPGTRLTVL.

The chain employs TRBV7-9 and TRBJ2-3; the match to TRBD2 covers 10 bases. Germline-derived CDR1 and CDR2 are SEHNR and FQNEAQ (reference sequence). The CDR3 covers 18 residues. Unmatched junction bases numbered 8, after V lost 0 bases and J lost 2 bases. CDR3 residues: CASSLALASGGDTDTQYF. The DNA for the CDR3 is TGTGCCAGCAGCTTAGCCTTAGCTAGCGGGGGCGACACAGATACGCAGTATTTT.

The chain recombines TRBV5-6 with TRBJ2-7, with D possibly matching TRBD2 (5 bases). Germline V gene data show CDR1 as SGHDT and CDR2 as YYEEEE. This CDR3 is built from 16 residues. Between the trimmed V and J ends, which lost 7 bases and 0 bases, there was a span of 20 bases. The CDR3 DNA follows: TGTGCCAGCTCTCGATGGCGGGCCCCCCCCTCCTACGAGCAGTACTTC. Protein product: CASSRWRAPPSYEQYF.

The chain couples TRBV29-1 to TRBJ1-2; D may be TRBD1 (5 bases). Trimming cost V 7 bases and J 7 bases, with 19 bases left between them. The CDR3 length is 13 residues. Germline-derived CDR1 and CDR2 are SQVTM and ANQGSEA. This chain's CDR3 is CSARITGSGGYTF. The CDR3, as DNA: TGCAGCGCTCGAATTACAGGATCTGGTGGCTACACCTTC.

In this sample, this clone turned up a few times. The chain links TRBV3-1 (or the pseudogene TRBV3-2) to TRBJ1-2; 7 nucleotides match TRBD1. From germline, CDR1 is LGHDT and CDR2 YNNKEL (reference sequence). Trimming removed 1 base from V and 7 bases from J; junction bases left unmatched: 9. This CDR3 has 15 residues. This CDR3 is CASSQVRDRVFGYTF. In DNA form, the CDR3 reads TGTGCCAGCAGCCAAGTAAGAGACAGGGTTTTTGGCTACACCTTC.

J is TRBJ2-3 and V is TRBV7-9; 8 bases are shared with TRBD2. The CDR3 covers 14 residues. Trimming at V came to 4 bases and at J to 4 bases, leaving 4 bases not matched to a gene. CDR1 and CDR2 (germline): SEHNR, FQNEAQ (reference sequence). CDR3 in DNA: TGTGCCAGCAGCTACAGCGGGAGCGCAGATACGCAGTATTTT. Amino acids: CASSYSGSADTQYF.

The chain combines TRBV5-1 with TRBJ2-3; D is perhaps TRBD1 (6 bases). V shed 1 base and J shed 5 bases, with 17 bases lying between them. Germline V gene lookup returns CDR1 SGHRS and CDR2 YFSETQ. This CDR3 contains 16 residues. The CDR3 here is CASSLNRASSGDTQYF. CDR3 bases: TGCGCCAGCAGCTTGAACAGGGCCTCCTCGGGAGATACGCAGTATTTT.

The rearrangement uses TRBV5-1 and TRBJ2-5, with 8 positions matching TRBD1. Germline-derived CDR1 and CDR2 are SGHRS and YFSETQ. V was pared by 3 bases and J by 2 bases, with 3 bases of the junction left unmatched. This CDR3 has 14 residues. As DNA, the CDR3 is TGCGCCAGCAGCTCACAGGGGGTTCAAGAGACCCAGTACTTC. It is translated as CASSSQGVQETQYF. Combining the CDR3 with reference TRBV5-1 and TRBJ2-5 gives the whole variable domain KAGVTQTPRYLIKTRGQQVTLSCSPISGHRSVSWYQQTPGQGLQFLFEYFSETQRNKGNFPGRFSGRQFSNSRSEMNVSTLELGDSALYLCASSSQGVQETQYFGPGTRLLVL.

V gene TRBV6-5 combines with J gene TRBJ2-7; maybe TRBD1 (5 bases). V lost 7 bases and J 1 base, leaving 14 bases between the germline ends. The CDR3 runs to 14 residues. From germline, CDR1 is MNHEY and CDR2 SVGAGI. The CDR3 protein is CASTRTTASYEQYF. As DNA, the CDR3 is TGTGCCAGCACTAGGACGACAGCTTCCTACGAGCAGTACTTC.

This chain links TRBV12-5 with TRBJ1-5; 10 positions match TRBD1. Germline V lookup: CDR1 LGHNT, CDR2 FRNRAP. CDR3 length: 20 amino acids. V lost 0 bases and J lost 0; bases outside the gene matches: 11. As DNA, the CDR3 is TGTGCTAGTGGTTTGGTAATAGACAGGGGGCTGGGTTATAGCAATCAGCCCCAGCATTTT. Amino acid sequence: CASGLVIDRGLGYSNQPQHF.

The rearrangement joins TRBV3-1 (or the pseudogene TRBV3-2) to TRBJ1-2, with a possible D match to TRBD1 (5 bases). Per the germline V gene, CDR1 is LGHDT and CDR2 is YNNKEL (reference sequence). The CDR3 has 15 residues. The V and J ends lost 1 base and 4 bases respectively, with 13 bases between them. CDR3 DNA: TGTGCCAGCAGCCAAGTTCCCAGGGTAGGCTATGGCTACACCTTC. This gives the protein CASSQVPRVGYGYTF.

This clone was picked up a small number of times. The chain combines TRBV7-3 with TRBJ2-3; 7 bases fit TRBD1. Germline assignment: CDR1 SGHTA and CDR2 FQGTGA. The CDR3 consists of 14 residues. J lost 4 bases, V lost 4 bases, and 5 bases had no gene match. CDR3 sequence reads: CASSSLGTADTQYF. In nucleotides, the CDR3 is TGTGCCAGCAGCTCCCTCGGGACAGCAGATACGCAGTATTTT.

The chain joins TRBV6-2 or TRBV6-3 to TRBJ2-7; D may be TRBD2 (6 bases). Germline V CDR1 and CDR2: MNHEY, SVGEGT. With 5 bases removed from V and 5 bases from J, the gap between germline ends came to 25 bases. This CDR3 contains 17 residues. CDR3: CASSKSGTPNYSNEQYF. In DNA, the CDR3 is TGTGCCAGCAGTAAGTCCGGGACTCCAAATTACTCTAACGAGCAGTACTTC.

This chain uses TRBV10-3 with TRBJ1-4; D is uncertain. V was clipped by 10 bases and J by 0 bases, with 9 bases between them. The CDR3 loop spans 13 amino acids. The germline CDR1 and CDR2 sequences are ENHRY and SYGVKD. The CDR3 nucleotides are TGTGCCACTGGAGTTCCAACTAATGAAAAACTGTTTTTT. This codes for CATGVPTNEKLFF.